This TCR beta chain was captured by sequencing in a study of cytomegalovirus exposure and HLA in healthy donors. Some clones are missing from TCRdb's copy, which holds only in-frame ones; the method was immunoSEQ multiplex PCR. The sample contains about 250,000 clones, more than 75% of which appear only once. This CDR3 is built from 13 residues. Germline loops: CDR1 MNHEY, CDR2 SMNVEV (reference sequence). The V segment lost 5 bases and the J segment 5 bases; nucleotides outside the gene matches: 5. Source material: PBMCs. The receptor comes from a man aged 18 to 35 in good health and CMV-seropositive. V and J are TRBV27 and TRBJ2-7; 8 bases are a match to TRBD1. The CDR3 region is CASSPGQGHEQYF. Here the CDR3 DNA reads TGTGCCAGCAGTCCCGGACAGGGCCACGAGCAGTACTTC.